Below are 10 T cell receptor beta chains sequenced from a single sample in a study of blood T cell repertoires in COVID-19. Sequencing used immunoSEQ multiplex PCR; TCRdb keeps in-frame clones, though not all of them. The sample yields 150,000 to 200,000 clones, roughly 80% seen once. The sample comprised peripheral blood. All receptors derive from a woman between 40 and 50 years old with COVID-19, enrolled during active disease.

This clone occurred once. V and J are TRBV30 and TRBJ2-3, with TRBD1 matching 11 bases. The V and J ends lost 3 bases and 2 bases, in that order; junction bases with no gene match: 7. The CDR3 loop spans 16 amino acids. CDR1 GTSNPN and CDR2 SVGIG come from the germline V gene (reference sequence). CDR3 amino acids: CAWRDRGHKLTDTQYF. The CDR3 region has the DNA TGTGCCTGGAGGGACAGGGGGCATAAACTCACAGATACGCAGTATTTT.

The CDR3 loop reads CATRQGTFTDTQYF. The DNA for the CDR3 is TGTGCCACCAGACAGGGCACTTTCACAGATACGCAGTATTTT. The V gene is TRBV19, the J gene TRBJ2-3; 7 bases are a match to TRBD1. The CDR3 totals 14 residues. CDR1 and CDR2 from the germline V gene are LNHDA and SQIVND (reference sequence). V shed 10 bases, J shed 2 bases, and the junction held 9 bases outside the gene matches.

This clone was detected once. The genes are TRBV7-3 and TRBJ2-3, with 7 bases fitting TRBD2. Germline assignment: CDR1 SGHTA and CDR2 FQGTGA. V was clipped by 4 bases and J by 5 bases; unmatched bases: 9. The CDR3 has 15 amino acids. In DNA form, the CDR3 reads TGTGCCAGCAGCTCCCGCCGGGGCGGGAGAGATACGCAGTATTTT. This translates into CASSSRRGGRDTQYF.

This chain links TRBV6-5 with TRBJ1-2; TRBD1 matches 11 bases. The CDR3 is 15 amino acids. Per germline, CDR1 MNHEY and CDR2 SVGAGI. The ends lost 5 bases at V and 5 bases at J; junction bases unmatched: 7. Here the CDR3 reads CASSPWTGGAYGYTF. CDR3 coding DNA: TGTGCCAGCAGTCCTTGGACAGGGGGCGCTTATGGCTACACCTTC.

The chain combines TRBV27 with TRBJ2-2; possibly TRBD2 for D (6 bases). V was cut by 2 bases and J by 2 bases, with 9 bases left in between. There are 15 residues in the CDR3. Germline V gene lookup returns CDR1 MNHEY and CDR2 SMNVEV (reference sequence). DNA of the CDR3: TGTGCCAGCAGTTTAACGGGAGTTAACACCGGGGAGCTGTTTTTT. This codes for CASSLTGVNTGELFF.

The chain couples TRBV3-1 (or the pseudogene TRBV3-2) to TRBJ2-2, with TRBD1 matching over 9 bases. Per the germline V gene, CDR1 is LGHDT and CDR2 is YNNKEL (reference sequence). The CDR3 extends over 16 amino acids. V gave up 4 bases and J gave up 0 bases; unmatched junction bases: 3. The CDR3 reads CASSPRQGANTGELFF. CDR3 sequence (DNA): TGTGCCAGCAGCCCTAGACAGGGGGCGAACACCGGGGAGCTGTTTTTT.

The chain carries TRBV9 and TRBJ2-3; D perhaps matches TRBD1 (6 bases). The ends were cut back, 8 bases at V and 0 bases at J, with 16 bases in the middle. The CDR3 totals 15 residues. The germline V gene encodes CDR1 SGDLS and CDR2 YYNGEE. The CDR3 is CASKPGDTSTDTQYF. CDR3 DNA: TGTGCCAGTAAACCCGGGGACACTAGCACAGATACGCAGTATTTT. The variable domain in full, completed from reference TRBV9 and TRBJ2-3, reads DSGVTQTPKHLITATGQRVTLRCSPRSGDLSVYWYQQSLDQGLQFLIQYYNGEERAKGNILERFSAQQFPDLHSELNLSSLELGDSALYFCASKPGDTSTDTQYFGPGTRLTVL.

The V call is TRBV18, the J call TRBJ2-1; D gene uncertain. The CDR3 runs to 14 residues. CDR1 and CDR2 from the germline V gene are KGHSH and LQKENI. Trimming removed 3 bases at V and 2 bases at J, with 8 bases between. CDR3 DNA: TGTGCCAGCTCACCCGTCGGTGCCTACAATGAGCAGTTCTTC. This encodes CASSPVGAYNEQFF.

The J gene is TRBJ1-1, the V gene TRBV2, with D perhaps TRBD1 (5 bases). The CDR3 runs 16 residues. The V gene's germline CDR1 is SNHLY and CDR2 FYNNEI. V shed 0 bases and J shed 4 bases, with 15 bases lying between them. The DNA for the CDR3 is TGTGCCAGCAGTGAAGCGCTTTGGATAAGGGGCACTGAAGCTTTCTTT. It yields the protein CASSEALWIRGTEAFF.

The count of this clone is one. The V call is TRBV2, the J call TRBJ1-1; a weak D match, TRBD1 (5 bases). The germline CDR1 and CDR2 sequences are SNHLY and FYNNEI. The CDR3 has 13 amino acids. V shed 7 bases and J shed 0 bases, with 9 bases lying between them. The DNA for the CDR3 is TGTGCCAGCACTGTACAGGTGAACACTGAAGCTTTCTTT. Translated: CASTVQVNTEAFF.